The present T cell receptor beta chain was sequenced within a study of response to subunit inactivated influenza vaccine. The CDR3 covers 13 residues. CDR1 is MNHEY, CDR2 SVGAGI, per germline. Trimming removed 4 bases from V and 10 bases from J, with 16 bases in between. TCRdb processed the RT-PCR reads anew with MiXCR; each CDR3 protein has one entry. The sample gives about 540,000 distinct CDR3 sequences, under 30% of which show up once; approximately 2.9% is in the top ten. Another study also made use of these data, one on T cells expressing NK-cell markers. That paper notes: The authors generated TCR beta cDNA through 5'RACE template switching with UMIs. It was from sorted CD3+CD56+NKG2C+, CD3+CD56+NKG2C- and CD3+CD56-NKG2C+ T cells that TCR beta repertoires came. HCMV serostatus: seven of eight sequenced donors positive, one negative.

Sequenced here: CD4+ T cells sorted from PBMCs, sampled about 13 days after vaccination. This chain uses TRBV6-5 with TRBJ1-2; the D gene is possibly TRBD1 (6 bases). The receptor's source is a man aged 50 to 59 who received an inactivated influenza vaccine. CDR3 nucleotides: TGTGCCAGCAGTTCGGACAGTACTATGCTCTACACCTTC. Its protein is CASSSDSTMLYTF.